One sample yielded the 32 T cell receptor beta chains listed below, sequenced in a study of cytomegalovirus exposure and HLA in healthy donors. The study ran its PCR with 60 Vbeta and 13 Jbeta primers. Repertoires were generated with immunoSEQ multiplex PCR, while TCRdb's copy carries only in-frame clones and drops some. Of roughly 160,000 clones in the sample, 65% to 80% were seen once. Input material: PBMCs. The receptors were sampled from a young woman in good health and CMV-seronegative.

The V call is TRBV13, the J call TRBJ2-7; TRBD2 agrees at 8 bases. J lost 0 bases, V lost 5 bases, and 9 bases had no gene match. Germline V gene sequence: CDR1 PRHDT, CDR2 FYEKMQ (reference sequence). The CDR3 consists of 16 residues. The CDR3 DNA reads TGTGCCAGCAGCCGCGCCGGGACTAGTGTCTCCTACGAGCAGTACTTC. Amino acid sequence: CASSRAGTSVSYEQYF.

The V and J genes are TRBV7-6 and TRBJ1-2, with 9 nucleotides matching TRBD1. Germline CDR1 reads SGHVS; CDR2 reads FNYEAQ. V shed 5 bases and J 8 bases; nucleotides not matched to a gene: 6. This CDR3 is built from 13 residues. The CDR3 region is CASSPGQGRGYTF. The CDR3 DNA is TGTGCCAGCAGCCCGGGACAGGGCCGCGGCTACACCTTC.

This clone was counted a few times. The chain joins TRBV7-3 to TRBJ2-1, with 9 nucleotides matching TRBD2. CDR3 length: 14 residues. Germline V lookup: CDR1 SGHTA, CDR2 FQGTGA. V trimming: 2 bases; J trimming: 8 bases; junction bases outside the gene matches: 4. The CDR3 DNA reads TGTGCCAGCAGCTTACGACGGACTAGCGATGAGCAGTTCTTC. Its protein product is CASSLRRTSDEQFF.

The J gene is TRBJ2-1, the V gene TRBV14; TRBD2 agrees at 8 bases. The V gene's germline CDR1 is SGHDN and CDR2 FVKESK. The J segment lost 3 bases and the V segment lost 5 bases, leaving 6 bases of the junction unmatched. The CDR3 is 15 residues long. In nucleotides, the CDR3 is TGTGCCAGCAGCTACCGGGAGGGCCTCTACAATGAGCAGTTCTTC. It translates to CASSYREGLYNEQFF. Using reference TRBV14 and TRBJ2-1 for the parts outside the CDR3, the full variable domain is EAGVTQFPSHSVIEKGQTVTLRCDPISGHDNLYWYRRVMGKEIKFLLHFVKESKQDESGMPNNRFLAERTGGTYSTLKVQPAELEDSGVYFCASSYREGLYNEQFFGPGTRLTVL.

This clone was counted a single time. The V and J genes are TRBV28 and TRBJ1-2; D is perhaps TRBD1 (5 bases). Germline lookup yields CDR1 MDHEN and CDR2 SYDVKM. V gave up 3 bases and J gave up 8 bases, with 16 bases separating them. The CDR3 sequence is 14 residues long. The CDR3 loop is CASSFQSRGTGYTF. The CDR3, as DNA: TGTGCCAGCAGTTTCCAGTCACGGGGGACGGGCTACACCTTC.

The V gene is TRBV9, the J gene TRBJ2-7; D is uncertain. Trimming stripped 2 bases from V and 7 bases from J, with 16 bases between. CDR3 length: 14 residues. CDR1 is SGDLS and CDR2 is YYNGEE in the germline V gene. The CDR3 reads CASSVSPTDGEQYF. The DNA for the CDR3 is TGTGCCAGCAGCGTGTCCCCAACCGACGGGGAGCAGTACTTC.

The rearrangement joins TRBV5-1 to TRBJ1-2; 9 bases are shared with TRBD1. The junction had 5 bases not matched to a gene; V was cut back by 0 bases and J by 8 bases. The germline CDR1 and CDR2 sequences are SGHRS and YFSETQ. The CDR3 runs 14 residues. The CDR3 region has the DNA TGCGCCAGCAGCTTGGCTAGGGACAGGGAGGGCTACACCTTC. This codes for CASSLARDREGYTF. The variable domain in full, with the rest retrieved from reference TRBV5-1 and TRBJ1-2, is KAGVTQTPRYLIKTRGQQVTLSCSPISGHRSVSWYQQTPGQGLQFLFEYFSETQRNKGNFPGRFSGRQFSNSRSEMNVSTLELGDSALYLCASSLARDREGYTFGSGTRLTVV.

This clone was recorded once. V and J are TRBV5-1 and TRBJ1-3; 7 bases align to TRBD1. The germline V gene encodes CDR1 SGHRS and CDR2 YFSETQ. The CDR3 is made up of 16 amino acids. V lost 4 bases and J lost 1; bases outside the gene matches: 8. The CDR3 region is CASSRQGVNSGNTIYF. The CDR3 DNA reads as TGCGCCAGCAGCCGACAGGGCGTAAATTCTGGAAACACCATATATTTT.

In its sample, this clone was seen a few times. The chain's CDR3 is CASSPPRSGNTIYF. The CDR3 DNA is TGTGCCAGCTCACCACCGAGGTCTGGAAACACCATATATTTT. The chain joins TRBV18 to TRBJ1-3; D is unresolved. Germline assignment: CDR1 KGHSH and CDR2 LQKENI. This CDR3 is built from 14 residues. Trimming removed 0 bases from V and 1 base from J, with 4 bases in between.

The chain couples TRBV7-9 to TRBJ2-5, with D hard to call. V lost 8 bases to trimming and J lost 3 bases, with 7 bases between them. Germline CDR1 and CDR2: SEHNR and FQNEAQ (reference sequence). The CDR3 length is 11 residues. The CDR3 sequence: CASQIEETQYF. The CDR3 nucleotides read TGTGCCAGCCAAATTGAAGAGACCCAGTACTTC. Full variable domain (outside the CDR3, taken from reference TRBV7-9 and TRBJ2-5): DTGVSQNPRHKITKRGQNVTFRCDPISEHNRLYWYRQTLGQGPEFLTYFQNEAQLEKSRLLSDRFSAERPKGSFSTLEIQRTEQGDSAMYLCASQIEETQYFGPGTRLLVL.

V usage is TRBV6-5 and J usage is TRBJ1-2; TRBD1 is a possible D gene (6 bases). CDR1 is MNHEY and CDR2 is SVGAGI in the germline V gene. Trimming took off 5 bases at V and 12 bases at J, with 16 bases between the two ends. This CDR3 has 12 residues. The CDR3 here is CASSHQTGQDTF. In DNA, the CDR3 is TGTGCCAGCAGTCACCAGACGGGACAAGACACCTTC.

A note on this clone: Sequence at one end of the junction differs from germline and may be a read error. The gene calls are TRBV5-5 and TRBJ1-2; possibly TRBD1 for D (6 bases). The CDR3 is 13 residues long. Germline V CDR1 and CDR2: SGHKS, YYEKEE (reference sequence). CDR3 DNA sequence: TGTGCCAGCAGCTTGCCGGATGATGGACAGAGGGGATTC. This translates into CASSLPDDGQRGF.

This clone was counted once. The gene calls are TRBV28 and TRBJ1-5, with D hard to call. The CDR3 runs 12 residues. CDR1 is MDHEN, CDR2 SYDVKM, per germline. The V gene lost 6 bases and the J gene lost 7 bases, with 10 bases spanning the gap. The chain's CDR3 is CASSPLGQPQHF. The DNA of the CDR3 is TGTGCCAGCAGCCCTCTCGGGCAGCCCCAGCATTTT.

The CDR3 sequence: CASSQVGAGGPYEQYF. The CDR3 DNA follows: TGCGCCAGCAGCCAAGTGGGAGCGGGAGGGCCCTACGAGCAGTACTTC. The chain carries TRBV4-1 and TRBJ2-7, with 10 bases identical to TRBD2. J was trimmed by 2 bases and V by 1 base; bases with no gene match: 5. CDR3 length: 16 residues. From germline, CDR1 is MGHRA and CDR2 YSYEKL.

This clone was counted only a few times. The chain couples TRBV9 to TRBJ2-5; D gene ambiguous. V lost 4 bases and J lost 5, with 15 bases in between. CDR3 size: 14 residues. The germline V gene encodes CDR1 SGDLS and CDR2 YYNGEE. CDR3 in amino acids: CASSTSGGQETQYF. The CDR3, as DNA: TGTGCCAGCAGCACCTCAGGTGGGCAGGAGACCCAGTACTTC. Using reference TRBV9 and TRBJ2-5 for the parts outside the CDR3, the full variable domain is DSGVTQTPKHLITATGQRVTLRCSPRSGDLSVYWYQQSLDQGLQFLIQYYNGEERAKGNILERFSAQQFPDLHSELNLSSLELGDSALYFCASSTSGGQETQYFGPGTRLLVL.

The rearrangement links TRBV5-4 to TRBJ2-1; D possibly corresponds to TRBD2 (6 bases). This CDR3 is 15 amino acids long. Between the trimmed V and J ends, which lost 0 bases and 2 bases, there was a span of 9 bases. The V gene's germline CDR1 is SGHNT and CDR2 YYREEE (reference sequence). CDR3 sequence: CASSLDSGTYNEQFF. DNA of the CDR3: TGTGCCAGCAGCTTGGATAGCGGAACCTACAATGAGCAGTTCTTC. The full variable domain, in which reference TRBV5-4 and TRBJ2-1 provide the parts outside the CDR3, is ETGVTQSPTHLIKTRGQQVTLRCSSQSGHNTVSWYQQALGQGPQFIFQYYREEENGRGNFPPRFSGLQFPNYSSELNVNALELDDSALYLCASSLDSGTYNEQFFGPGTRLTVL.

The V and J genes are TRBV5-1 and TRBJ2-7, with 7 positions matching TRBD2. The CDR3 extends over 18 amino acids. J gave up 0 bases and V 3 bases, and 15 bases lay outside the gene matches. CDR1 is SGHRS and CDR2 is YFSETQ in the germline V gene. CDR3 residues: CASSWAPGLAEFSYEQYF. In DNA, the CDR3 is TGCGCCAGCAGCTGGGCCCCCGGCCTAGCGGAATTCTCCTACGAGCAGTACTTC. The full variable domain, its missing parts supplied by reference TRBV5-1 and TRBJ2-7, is KAGVTQTPRYLIKTRGQQVTLSCSPISGHRSVSWYQQTPGQGLQFLFEYFSETQRNKGNFPGRFSGRQFSNSRSEMNVSTLELGDSALYLCASSWAPGLAEFSYEQYFGPGTRLTVT.

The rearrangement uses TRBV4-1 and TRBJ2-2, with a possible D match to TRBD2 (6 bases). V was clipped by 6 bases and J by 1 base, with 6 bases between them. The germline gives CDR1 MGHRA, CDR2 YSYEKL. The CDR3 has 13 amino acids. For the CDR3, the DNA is TGCGCCAGCAGGGGGGGGAACACCGGGGAGCTGTTTTTT. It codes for CASRGGNTGELFF.

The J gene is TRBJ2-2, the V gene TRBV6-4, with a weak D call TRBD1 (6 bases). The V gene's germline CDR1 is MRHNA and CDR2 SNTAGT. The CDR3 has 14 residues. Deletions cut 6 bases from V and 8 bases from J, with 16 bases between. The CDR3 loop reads CASSYRADYGELFF. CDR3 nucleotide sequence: TGTGCCAGCAGCTACAGGGCTGATTATGGGGAGCTGTTTTTT.

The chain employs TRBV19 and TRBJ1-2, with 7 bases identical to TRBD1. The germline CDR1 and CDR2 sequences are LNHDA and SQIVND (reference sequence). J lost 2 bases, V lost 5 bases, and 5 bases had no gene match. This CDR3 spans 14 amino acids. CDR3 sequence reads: CASSYEGANYGYTF. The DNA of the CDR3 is TGTGCCAGTAGTTATGAGGGGGCGAACTATGGCTACACCTTC.

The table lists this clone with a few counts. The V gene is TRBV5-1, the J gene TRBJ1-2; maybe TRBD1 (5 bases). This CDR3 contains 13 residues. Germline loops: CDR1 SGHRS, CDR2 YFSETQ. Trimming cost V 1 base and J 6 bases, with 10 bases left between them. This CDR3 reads CASSLLGEDGYTF. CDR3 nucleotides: TGCGCCAGCAGCTTGTTAGGGGAGGATGGCTACACCTTC. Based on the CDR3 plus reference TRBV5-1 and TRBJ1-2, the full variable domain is KAGVTQTPRYLIKTRGQQVTLSCSPISGHRSVSWYQQTPGQGLQFLFEYFSETQRNKGNFPGRFSGRQFSNSRSEMNVSTLELGDSALYLCASSLLGEDGYTFGSGTRLTVV.

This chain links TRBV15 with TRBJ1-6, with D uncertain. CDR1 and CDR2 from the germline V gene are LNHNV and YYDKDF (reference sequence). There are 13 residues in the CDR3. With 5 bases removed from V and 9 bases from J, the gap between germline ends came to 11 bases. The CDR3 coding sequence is TGTGCCACCAGCCCCCGGGATTCTTCACCCCTCCACTTT. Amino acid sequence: CATSPRDSSPLHF.

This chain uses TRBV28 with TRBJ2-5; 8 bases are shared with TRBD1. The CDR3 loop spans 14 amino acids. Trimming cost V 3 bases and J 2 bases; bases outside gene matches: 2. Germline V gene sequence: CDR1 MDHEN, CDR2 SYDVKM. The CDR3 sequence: CASSFRQGQETQYF. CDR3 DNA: TGTGCCAGCAGTTTCAGACAGGGGCAAGAGACCCAGTACTTC.

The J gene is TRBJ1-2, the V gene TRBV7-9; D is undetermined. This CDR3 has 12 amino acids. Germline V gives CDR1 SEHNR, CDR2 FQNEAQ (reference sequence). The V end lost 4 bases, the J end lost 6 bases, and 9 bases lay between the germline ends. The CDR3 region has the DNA TGTGCCAGCAGCTCGCGAGGGAATGGCTACACCTTC. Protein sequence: CASSSRGNGYTF.

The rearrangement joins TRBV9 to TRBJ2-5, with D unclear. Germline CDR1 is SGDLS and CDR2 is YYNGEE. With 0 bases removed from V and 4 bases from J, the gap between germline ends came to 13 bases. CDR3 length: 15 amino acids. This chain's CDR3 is CASSVVDGDGETQYF. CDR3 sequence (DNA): TGTGCCAGCAGCGTAGTCGATGGAGATGGAGAGACCCAGTACTTC.

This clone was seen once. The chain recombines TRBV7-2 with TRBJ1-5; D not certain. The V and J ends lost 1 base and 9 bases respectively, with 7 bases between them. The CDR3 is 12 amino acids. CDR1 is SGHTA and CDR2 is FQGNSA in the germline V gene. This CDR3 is CASSLDGRPQHF. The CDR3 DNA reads TGTGCCAGCAGCTTAGATGGGCGGCCCCAGCATTTT.

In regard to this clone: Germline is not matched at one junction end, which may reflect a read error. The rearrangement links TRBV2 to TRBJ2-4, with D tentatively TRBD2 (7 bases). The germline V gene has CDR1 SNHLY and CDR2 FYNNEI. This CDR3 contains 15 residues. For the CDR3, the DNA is TGTGCGAGCAAGGGGGAGGGAGCGACCAAAAACATTCAGTACTTC. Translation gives CASKGEGATKNIQYF.

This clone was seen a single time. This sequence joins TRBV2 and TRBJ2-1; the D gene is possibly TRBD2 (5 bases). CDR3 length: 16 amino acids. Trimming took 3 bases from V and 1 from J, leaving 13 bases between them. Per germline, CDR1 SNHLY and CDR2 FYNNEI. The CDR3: CASSDPEVLSYNEQFF. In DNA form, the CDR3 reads TGTGCCAGCAGTGATCCGGAGGTTTTGTCCTACAATGAGCAGTTCTTC.

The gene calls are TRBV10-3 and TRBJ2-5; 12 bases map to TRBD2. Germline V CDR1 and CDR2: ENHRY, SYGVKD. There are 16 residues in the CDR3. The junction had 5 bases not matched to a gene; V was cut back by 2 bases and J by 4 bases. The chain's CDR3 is CAISEQASGGAETQYF. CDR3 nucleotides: TGTGCCATCAGTGAGCAGGCTAGCGGGGGGGCAGAGACCCAGTACTTC.

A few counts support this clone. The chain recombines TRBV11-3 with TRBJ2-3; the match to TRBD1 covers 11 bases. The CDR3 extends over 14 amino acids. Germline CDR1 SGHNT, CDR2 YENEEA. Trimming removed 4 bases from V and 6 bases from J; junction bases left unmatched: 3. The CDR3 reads CASSSGQGVDTQYF. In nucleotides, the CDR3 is TGTGCCAGCAGCTCGGGACAGGGGGTCGATACGCAGTATTTT.

CDR3 loop: CASQSPGGGYTF. In DNA, the CDR3 is TGTGCCAGCCAATCCCCCGGAGGAGGCTACACCTTC. The rearrangement uses TRBV28 and TRBJ1-2; D is undetermined. The length of the CDR3 is 12 residues. The germline V and J ends were trimmed by 8 bases and 8 bases, with 15 bases remaining between them. CDR1 and CDR2 (germline): MDHEN, SYDVKM.

CDR3 in DNA: TGCAGTGCTAGACAGGGCTACGAGCAGTACTTC. Translating gives CSARQGYEQYF. V is TRBV20-1 and J is TRBJ2-7, with D possibly TRBD1 on 5 matching bases. Germline V gives CDR1 DFQATT, CDR2 SNEGSKA (reference sequence). This CDR3 is 11 amino acids long. V was clipped by 2 bases and J by 3 bases, with 5 bases between them.